Shown below are 9 T cell receptor beta chains from a single sample sequenced in a study of OX40 agonist ivuxolimab in advanced cancers. The protocol was immunoSEQ multiplex PCR, while the TCRdb copy is restricted to in-frame clones and leaves out a portion. This table holds tens of thousands of clones, around 90% found once. Here the sequenced sample was CD4+ or CD8+ T cells sorted from blood, taken in a trial of the OX40 agonist ivuxolimab. The source of these receptors is an adult with an advanced solid tumor such as melanoma, head and neck, liver or kidney cancer.

The chain carries TRBV5-1 and TRBJ1-5, with D hard to call. The CDR3 consists of 13 residues. The germline V gene encodes CDR1 SGHRS and CDR2 YFSETQ. The V and J ends lost 1 base and 7 bases respectively, with 9 bases between them. The CDR3 DNA reads as TGCGCCAGCAGCTTGTATCCAGAACAGCCCCAGCATTTT. Amino acid sequence: CASSLYPEQPQHF.

This clone appeared a single time. Written as DNA, the CDR3 is TGTGCCAGTAGTTTCTCATTCGCCTTGAACACTGAAGCTTTCTTT. Its translation: CASSFSFALNTEAFF. The rearrangement uses TRBV19 and TRBJ1-1, with D unresolved. The ends were cut back, 5 bases at V and 0 bases at J, with 13 bases in the middle. The CDR3 loop spans 15 amino acids. Germline V gene data show CDR1 as LNHDA and CDR2 as SQIVND (reference sequence).

This clone turned up a few times. V and J are TRBV7-9 and TRBJ1-2; TRBD1 agrees at 8 bases. Germline CDR1 reads SEHNR; CDR2 reads FQNEAQ (reference sequence). V dropped 3 bases and J dropped 3; count of bases not matched to a gene: 3. The CDR3 is made up of 14 amino acids. As DNA, the CDR3 is TGTGCCAGCAGCTTCGGACAGGGTGACTATGGCTACACCTTC. As protein: CASSFGQGDYGYTF.

This clone was seen only once. V is TRBV28 and J is TRBJ1-5; D perhaps matches TRBD1 (5 bases). This CDR3 has 15 residues. V was trimmed by 7 bases and J by 3 bases, leaving 16 bases between them. The germline V gene has CDR1 MDHEN and CDR2 SYDVKM. The CDR3 is CASIQAGGYNQPQHF. CDR3 nucleotides: TGTGCCAGCATCCAGGCCGGGGGGTACAATCAGCCCCAGCATTTT.

The rearrangement links TRBV4-1 to TRBJ1-5; D gene uncertain. This CDR3 has 16 residues. Germline V gene sequence: CDR1 MGHRA, CDR2 YSYEKL. With 0 bases removed from V and 0 bases from J, the gap between germline ends came to 9 bases. This CDR3 reads CASSQEGSNSNQPQHF. The CDR3, as DNA: TGCGCCAGCAGCCAAGAGGGCTCTAATAGCAATCAGCCCCAGCATTTT.

The chain couples TRBV6-1 to TRBJ1-6; perhaps TRBD1 as D (5 bases). V was pared by 2 bases and J by 1 base, with 21 bases between. This CDR3 region has 20 residues. CDR1 is MNHNS and CDR2 is SASEGT in the germline V gene. The DNA of the CDR3 is TGTGCCAGCAGTGAACTTGCCCGGGACGCACCCAGATCCTATAATTCACCCCTCCACTTT. Amino acid sequence: CASSELARDAPRSYNSPLHF.

The V gene is TRBV4-1, the J gene TRBJ1-1, with TRBD1 as a possible D gene (6 bases). Trimming pared 1 base from V and 10 bases from J, leaving 19 bases between. The V gene's germline CDR1 is MGHRA and CDR2 YSYEKL. The CDR3 totals 15 residues. DNA of the CDR3: TGCGCCAGCAGCCAAGGATGGCCCCGACAGGTAGGAGCTTTCTTT. The encoded protein is CASSQGWPRQVGAFF.

J is TRBJ1-1 and V is TRBV19; unclear D gene. The CDR3 runs 13 residues. Germline CDR1 reads LNHDA; CDR2 reads SQIVND (reference sequence). V lost 6 bases and J lost 0, with 8 bases in between. CDR3: CASSLGVNTEAFF. In nucleotides, the CDR3 is TGTGCCAGTAGCCTTGGGGTGAACACTGAAGCTTTCTTT.

In DNA form, the CDR3 reads TGTGCCAGCAGCTTCAAAGATCACGCTAGCGGAACCTACGAGCAGTACTTC. The encoded protein is CASSFKDHASGTYEQYF. The chain couples TRBV7-2 to TRBJ2-7; 7 bases line up with TRBD2. The CDR3 totals 17 residues. The germline gives CDR1 SGHTA, CDR2 FQGNSA. V dropped 3 bases and J dropped 2; count of bases not matched to a gene: 13.